Shown below are 2 T cell receptor beta chains from a single sample sequenced in a study of blood T cell repertoires in COVID-19. TCRdb's table, derived via immunoSEQ multiplex PCR, lists solely in-frame clones and lacks some. The table includes a few hundred thousand clones, 85% detected once. The sequencing sample was made of peripheral blood. All receptors come from a woman between 18 and 30 years old with acute or convalescent COVID-19.

The chain couples TRBV27 to TRBJ2-1, with TRBD2 matching 9 bases. Germline trimming cut 6 bases from V and 5 bases from J; bases unmatched to any gene: 8. The CDR3 covers 15 residues. CDR1 and CDR2 (germline): MNHEY, SMNVEV (reference sequence). This CDR3 is CASRATSGAHNEQFF. The CDR3 DNA follows: TGTGCCAGCAGGGCGACTAGCGGAGCACACAATGAGCAGTTCTTC.

This clone was seen only once. The gene calls are TRBV28 and TRBJ1-5; D possibly corresponds to TRBD1 (6 bases). The CDR3 spans 13 residues. The V and J ends lost 2 bases and 9 bases respectively, with 11 bases between them. Germline CDR1 MDHEN, CDR2 SYDVKM. CDR3 amino acids: CASSLRQVGPQHF. In nucleotides, the CDR3 is TGTGCCAGCAGTTTAAGACAGGTGGGGCCCCAGCATTTT.